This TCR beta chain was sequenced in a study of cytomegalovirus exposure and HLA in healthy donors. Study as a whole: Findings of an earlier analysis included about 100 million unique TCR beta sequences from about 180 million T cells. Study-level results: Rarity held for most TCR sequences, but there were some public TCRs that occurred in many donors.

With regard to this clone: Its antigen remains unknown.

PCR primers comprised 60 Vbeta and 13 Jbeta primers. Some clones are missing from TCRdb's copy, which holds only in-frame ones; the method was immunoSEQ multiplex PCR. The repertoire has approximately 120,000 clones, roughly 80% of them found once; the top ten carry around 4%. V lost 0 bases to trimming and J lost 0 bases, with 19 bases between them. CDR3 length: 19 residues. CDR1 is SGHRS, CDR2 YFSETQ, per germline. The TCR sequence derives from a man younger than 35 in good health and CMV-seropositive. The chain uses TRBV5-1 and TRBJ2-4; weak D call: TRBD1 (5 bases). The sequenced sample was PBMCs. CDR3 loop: CASSLGGGRTKEAKNIQYF. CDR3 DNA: TGCGCCAGCAGCTTGGGGGGCGGACGGACCAAGGAAGCCAAAAACATTCAGTACTTC.